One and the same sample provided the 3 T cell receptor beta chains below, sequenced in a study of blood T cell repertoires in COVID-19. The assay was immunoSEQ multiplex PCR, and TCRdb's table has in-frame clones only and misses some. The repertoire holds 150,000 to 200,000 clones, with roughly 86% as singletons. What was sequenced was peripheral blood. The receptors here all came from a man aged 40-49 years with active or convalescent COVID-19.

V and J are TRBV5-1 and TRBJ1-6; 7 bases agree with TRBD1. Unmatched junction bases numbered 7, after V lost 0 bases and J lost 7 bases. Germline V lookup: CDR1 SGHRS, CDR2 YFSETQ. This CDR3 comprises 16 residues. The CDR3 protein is CASSLGGQGGNSPLHF. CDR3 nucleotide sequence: TGCGCCAGCAGCTTGGGAGGGCAGGGGGGCAATTCACCCCTCCACTTT.

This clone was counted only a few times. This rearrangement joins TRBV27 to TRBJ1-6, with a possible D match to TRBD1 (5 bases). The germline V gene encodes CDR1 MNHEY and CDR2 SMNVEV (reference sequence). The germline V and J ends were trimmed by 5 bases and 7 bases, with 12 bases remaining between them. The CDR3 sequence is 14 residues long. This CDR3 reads CASSTQGWNSPLHF. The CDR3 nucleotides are TGTGCCAGCAGTACTCAGGGTTGGAATTCACCCCTCCACTTT.

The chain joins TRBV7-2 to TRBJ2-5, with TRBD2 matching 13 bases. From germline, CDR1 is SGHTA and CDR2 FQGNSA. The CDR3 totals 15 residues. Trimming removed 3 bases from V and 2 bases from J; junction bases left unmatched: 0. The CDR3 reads CASSLGLAGQETQYF. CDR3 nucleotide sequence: TGTGCCAGCAGCTTGGGACTAGCGGGGCAAGAGACCCAGTACTTC.